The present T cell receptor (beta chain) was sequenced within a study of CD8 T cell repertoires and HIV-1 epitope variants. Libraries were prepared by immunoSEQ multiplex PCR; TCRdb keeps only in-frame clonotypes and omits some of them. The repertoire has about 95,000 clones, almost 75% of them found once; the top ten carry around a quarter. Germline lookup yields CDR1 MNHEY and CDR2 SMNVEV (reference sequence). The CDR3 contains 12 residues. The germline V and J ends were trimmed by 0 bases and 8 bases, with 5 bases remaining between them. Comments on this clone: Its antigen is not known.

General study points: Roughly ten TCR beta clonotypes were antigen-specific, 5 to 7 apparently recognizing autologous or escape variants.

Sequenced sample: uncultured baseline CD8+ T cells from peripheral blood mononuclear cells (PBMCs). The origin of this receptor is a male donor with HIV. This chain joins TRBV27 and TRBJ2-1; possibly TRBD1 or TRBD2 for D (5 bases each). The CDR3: CASSLSGDEQFF. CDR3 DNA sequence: TGTGCCAGCAGTTTATCGGGGGATGAGCAGTTCTTC.